This paragraph covers one T cell receptor beta chain sequence. This entry belongs to a study of control samples from healthy donors and cancer patients. Germline-derived CDR1 and CDR2 are SNHLY and FYNNEI. This CDR3 comprises 14 residues. V lost 7 bases to trimming and J lost 7 bases; unmatched junction nucleotides: 7. TCRdb's copy holds only in-frame clones and misses some; the assay was immunoSEQ multiplex PCR. The sample shows about 130,000 clones, roughly 87% of them seen only once. The sample consisted of blood. This sequence joins TRBV2 and TRBJ1-6; 7 bases are shared with TRBD1. This receptor was taken from a man between 18 and 35 years old in good health. CDR3 DNA: TGTGCCAGCAACTTTGACAGGGAAAATTCACCCCTCCACTTT. This encodes CASNFDRENSPLHF. Together with reference TRBV2 and TRBJ1-6, the CDR3 gives the full variable domain: EPEVTQTPSHQVTQMGQEVILRCVPISNHLYFYWYRQILGQKVEFLVSFYNNEISEKSEIFDDQFSVERPDGSNFTLKIRSTKLEDSAMYFCASNFDRENSPLHFGNGTRLTVT.